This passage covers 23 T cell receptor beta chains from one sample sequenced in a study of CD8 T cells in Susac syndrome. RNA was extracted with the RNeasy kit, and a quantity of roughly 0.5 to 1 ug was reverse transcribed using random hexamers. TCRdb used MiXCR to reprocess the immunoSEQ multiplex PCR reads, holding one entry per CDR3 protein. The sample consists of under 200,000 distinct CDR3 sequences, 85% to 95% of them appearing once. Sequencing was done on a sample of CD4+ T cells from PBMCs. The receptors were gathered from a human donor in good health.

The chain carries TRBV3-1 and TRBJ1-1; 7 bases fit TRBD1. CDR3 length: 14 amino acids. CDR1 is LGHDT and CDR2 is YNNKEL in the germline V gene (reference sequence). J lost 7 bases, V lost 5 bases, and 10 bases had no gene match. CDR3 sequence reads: CASSRVGGSIEAFF. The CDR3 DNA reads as TGTGCCAGCAGCAGGGTAGGGGGCTCTATTGAAGCTTTCTTT.

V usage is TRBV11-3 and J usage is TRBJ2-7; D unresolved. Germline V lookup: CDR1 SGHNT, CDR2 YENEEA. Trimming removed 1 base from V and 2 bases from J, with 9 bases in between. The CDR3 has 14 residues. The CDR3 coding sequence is TGTGCCAGCAGCTTAGGACACCCCACCTACGAGCAGTACTTC. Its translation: CASSLGHPTYEQYF.

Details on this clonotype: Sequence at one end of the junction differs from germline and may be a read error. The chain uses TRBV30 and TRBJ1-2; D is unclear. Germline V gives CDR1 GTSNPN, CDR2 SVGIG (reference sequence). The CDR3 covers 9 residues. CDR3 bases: TGTGCCTGGGGGCCAGGCCGCCACTTC. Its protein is CAWGPGRHF.

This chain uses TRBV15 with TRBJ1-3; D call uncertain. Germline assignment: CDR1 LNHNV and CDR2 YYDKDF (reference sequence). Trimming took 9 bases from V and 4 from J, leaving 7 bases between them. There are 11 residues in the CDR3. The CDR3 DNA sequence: TGTGCCACTCACAGAGGAAACACCATATATTTT. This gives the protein CATHRGNTIYF.

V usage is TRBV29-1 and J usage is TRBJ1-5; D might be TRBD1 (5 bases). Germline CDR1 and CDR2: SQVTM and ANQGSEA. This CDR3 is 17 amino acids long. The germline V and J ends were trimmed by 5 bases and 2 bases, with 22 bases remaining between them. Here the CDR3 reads CSVSPGRGRVGNQPQHF. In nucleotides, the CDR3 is TGCAGCGTTTCGCCGGGACGGGGGAGGGTCGGCAATCAGCCCCAGCATTTT.

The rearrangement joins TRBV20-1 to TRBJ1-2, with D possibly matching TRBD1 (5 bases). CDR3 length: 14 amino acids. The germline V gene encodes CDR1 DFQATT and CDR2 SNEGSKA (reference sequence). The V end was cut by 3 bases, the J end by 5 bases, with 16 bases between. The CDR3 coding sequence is TGCAGTGCTAGGCTCTCGGGGGGTTGGTATGGCTACACCTTC. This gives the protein CSARLSGGWYGYTF.

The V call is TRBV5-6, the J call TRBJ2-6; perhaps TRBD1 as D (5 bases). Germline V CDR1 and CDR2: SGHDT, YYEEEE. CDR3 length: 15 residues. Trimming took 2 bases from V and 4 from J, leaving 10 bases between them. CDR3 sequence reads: CASSFSRVGANVLTF. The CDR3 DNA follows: TGTGCCAGCAGCTTCTCCAGGGTGGGGGCCAACGTCCTGACTTTC.

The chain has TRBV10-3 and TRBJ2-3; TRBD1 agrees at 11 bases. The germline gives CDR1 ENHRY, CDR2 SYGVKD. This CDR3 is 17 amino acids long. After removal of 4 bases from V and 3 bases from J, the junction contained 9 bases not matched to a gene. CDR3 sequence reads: CAISGSGQGASTDTQYF. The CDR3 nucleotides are TGTGCCATCAGTGGGTCCGGACAGGGGGCGAGTACAGATACGCAGTATTTT.

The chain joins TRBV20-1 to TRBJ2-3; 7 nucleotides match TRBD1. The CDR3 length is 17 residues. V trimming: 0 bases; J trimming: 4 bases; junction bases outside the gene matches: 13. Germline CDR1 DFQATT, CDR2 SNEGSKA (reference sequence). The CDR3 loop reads CSARDHTGAGHADTQYF. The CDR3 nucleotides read TGCAGTGCTAGAGATCACACAGGGGCAGGACACGCAGATACGCAGTATTTT.

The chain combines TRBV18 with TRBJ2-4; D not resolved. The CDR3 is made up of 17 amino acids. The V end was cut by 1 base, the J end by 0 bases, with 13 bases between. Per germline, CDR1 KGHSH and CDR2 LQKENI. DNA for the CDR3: TGTGCCAGCTCACCACTTAACGATGGGCTAGCCAAAAACATTCAGTACTTC. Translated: CASSPLNDGLAKNIQYF.

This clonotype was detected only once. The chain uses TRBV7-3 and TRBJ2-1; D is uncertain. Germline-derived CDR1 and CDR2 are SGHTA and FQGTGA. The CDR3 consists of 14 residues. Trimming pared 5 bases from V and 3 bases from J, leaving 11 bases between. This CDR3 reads CASSKSEIYNEQFF. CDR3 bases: TGTGCCAGCAGCAAATCAGAGATCTACAATGAGCAGTTCTTC.

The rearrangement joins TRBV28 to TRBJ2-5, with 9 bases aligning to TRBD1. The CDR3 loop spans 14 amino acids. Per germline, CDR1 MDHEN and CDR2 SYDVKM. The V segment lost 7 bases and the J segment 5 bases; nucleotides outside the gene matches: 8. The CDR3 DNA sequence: TGTGCCAGCATGCTCGCGACAGGGGGTGAGACCCAGTACTTC. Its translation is CASMLATGGETQYF. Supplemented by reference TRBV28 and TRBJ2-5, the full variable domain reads DVKVTQSSRYLVKRTGEKVFLECVQDMDHENMFWYRQDPGLGLRLIYFSYDVKMKEKGDIPEGYSVSREKKERFSLILESASTNQTSMYLCASMLATGGETQYFGPGTRLLVL.

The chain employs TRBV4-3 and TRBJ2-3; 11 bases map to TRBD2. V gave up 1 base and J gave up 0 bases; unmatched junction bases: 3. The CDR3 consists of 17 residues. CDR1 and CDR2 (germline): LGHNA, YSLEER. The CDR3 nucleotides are TGCGCCAGCAGCCAAGCTAGCGGGGGGTCTAGCACAGATACGCAGTATTTT. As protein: CASSQASGGSSTDTQYF.

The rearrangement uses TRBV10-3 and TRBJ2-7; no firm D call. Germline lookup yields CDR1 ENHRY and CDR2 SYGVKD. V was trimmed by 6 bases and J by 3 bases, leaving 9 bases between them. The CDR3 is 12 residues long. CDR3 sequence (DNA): TGTGCCATCAGCAGTAGCCGCTACGAGCAGTACGTC. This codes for CAISSSRYEQYV.

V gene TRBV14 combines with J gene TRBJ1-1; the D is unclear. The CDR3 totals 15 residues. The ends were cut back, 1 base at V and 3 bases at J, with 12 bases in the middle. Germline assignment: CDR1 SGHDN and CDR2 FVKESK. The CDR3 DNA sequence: TGTGCCAGCAGCCAAGTAGGGCGGGGTGACACTGAAGCTTTCTTT. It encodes CASSQVGRGDTEAFF.

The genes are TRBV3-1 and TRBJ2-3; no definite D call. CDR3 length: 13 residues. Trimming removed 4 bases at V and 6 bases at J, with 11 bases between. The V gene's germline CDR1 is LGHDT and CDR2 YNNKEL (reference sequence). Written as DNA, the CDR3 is TGTGCCAGCAGCCTACCCCTCGGGGATACGCAGTATTTT. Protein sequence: CASSLPLGDTQYF.

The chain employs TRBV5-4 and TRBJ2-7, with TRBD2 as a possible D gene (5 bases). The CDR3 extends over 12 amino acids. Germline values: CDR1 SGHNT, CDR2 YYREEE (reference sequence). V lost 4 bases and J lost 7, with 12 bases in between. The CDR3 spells CASSPPSGEQYV. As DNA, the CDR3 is TGTGCCAGCAGCCCCCCCAGCGGAGAGCAGTACGTC.

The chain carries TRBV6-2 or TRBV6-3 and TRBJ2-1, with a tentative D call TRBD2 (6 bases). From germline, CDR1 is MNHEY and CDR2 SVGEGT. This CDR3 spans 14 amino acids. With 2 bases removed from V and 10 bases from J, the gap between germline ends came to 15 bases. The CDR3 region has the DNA TGTGCCAGCAGTTACCAGCGGGCCATTGGGGAGCAGTTCTTC. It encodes CASSYQRAIGEQFF.

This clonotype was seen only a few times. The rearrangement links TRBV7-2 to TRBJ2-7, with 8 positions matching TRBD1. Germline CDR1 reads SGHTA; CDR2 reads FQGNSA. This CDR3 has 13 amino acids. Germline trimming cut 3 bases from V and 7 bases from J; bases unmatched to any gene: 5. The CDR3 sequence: CASSLDRVGEQYV. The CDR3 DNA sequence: TGTGCCAGCAGCTTGGACAGGGTCGGGGAGCAGTACGTC.

The DNA of the CDR3 is TGTGCCAGCAGCTTAAGGGACGGGCCTACCTGGGGGAATACGCAGTATTTT. Protein product: CASSLRDGPTWGNTQYF. The J gene is TRBJ2-3, the V gene TRBV7-9, with D tentatively TRBD1 or TRBD2 (5 bases each). Germline V gives CDR1 SEHNR, CDR2 FQNEAQ (reference sequence). The CDR3 runs to 17 residues. The V gene lost 2 bases and the J gene lost 7 bases, with 22 bases spanning the gap.

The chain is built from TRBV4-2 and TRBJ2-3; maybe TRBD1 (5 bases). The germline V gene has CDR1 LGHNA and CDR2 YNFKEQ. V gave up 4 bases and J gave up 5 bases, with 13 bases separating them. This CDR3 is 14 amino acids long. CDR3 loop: CASSRIDTGDTQYF. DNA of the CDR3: TGTGCCAGCAGCCGGATAGACACAGGAGATACGCAGTATTTT.

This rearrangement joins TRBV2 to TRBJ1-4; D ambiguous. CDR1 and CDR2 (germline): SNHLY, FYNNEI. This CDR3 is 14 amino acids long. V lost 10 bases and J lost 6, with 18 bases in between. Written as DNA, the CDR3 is TGTGCCACCTCCCCGGGCCTAGGGTATGAAAAACTGTTTTTT. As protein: CATSPGLGYEKLFF.

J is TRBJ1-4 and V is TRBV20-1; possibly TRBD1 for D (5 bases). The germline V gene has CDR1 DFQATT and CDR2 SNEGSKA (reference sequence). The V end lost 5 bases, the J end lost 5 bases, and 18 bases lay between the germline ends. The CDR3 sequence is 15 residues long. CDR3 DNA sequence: TGCAGTGCTCCCAAAGGGGCGGGGAGGAATGAAAAACTGTTTTTT. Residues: CSAPKGAGRNEKLFF.